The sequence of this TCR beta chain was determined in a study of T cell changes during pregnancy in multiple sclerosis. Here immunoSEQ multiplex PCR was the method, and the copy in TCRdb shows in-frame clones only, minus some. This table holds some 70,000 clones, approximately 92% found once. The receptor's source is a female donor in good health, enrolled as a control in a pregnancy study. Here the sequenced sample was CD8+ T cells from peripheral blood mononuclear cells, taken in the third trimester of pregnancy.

This CDR3 reads CASKRGGRTDYGYTF. As DNA, the CDR3 is TGTGCCAGCAAGAGGGGGGGCCGTACGGACTATGGCTACACCTTC. V and J are TRBV9 and TRBJ1-2; D possibly corresponds to TRBD1 (6 bases). V lost 6 bases and J 3 bases, leaving 18 bases between the germline ends. The CDR3 is made up of 15 amino acids. CDR1 is SGDLS and CDR2 is YYNGEE in the germline V gene.